This TCR beta chain was identified in a study of blood T cell repertoires in COVID-19. Study summary: Samples of COVID-19 (acute and convalescent) were obtained from the United States, Italy and Spain.

This clone has more than one count but fewer than ten. V was trimmed by 9 bases and J by 7 bases, leaving 16 bases between them. CDR1 and CDR2 from the germline V gene are LNHDA and SQIVND (reference sequence). This CDR3 comprises 13 residues. Repertoires were generated with immunoSEQ multiplex PCR, while TCRdb's copy carries only in-frame clones and drops some. The sample lists some 530,000 clones, over 75% occurring once. This rearrangement joins TRBV19 to TRBJ1-5; D ambiguous. Sequencing input: peripheral blood. The origin of this receptor is a human donor in a cohort sampled during active COVID-19. CDR3 sequence (DNA): TGTGCCAGCCTCGAGCTGGGAGGGCAGCCCCAGCATTTT. Residues: CASLELGGQPQHF.